The present T cell receptor (beta chain) was sequenced within a study of blood T cell repertoires in COVID-19. Produced via immunoSEQ multiplex PCR; TCRdb's table is partial and in-frame only. The sample carries around 150,000 clones, roughly 84% recorded once. CDR1 SGHNT and CDR2 YENEEA come from the germline V gene. This CDR3 is 12 amino acids long. V lost 4 bases to trimming and J lost 6 bases, with 9 bases between them. This clonotype was obtained from a man between 65 and 85 years old with acute or convalescent COVID-19. The sequenced sample was peripheral blood. This chain connects TRBV11-3 to TRBJ1-1; tentatively, D is TRBD1 (5 bases). This chain's CDR3 is CASSWGGSEAFF. In DNA form, the CDR3 reads TGTGCCAGCAGCTGGGGGGGGTCTGAAGCTTTCTTT.